The present T cell receptor beta chain was sequenced within a study of OX40 agonist ivuxolimab in advanced cancers. The CDR3 extends over 12 amino acids. V lost 9 bases to trimming and J lost 6 bases, with 15 bases between them. Germline-derived CDR1 and CDR2 are MDHEN and SYDVKM. Sequenced by immunoSEQ multiplex PCR; TCRdb stores in-frame clones only, minus some. The table records roughly 56,000 clones, 75% to 90% of them present only once. The source of this sequence is an adult with an advanced solid tumor such as melanoma, head and neck, liver or kidney cancer. This chain joins TRBV28 and TRBJ2-7, with a possible D match to TRBD2 (6 bases). The sequencing here drew on CD4+ or CD8+ T cells sorted from blood, taken in a trial of the OX40 agonist ivuxolimab. The CDR3 here is CASSGTPREQYF. The DNA of the CDR3 is TGTGCCAGTTCGGGGACTCCCCGCGAGCAGTACTTC.